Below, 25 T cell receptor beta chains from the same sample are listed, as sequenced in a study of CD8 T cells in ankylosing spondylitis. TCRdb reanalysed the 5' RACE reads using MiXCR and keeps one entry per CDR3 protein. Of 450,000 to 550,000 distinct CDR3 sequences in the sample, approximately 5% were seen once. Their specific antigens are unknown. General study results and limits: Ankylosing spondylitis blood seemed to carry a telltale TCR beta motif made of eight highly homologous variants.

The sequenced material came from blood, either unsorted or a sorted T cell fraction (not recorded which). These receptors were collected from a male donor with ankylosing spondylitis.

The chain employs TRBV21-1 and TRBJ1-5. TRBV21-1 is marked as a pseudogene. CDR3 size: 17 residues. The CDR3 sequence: CASSKYFSGFLYQPQHF. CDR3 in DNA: TGTGCCAGCAGCAAATACTTTTCGGGGTTTCTGTATCAGCCCCAGCATTTT.

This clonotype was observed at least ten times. The CDR3 loop reads CASSRGRLAGGGEQFF. The CDR3 bases are TGCGCCAGCAGCCGGGGAAGACTAGCGGGAGGAGGTGAGCAGTTCTTC. This chain uses TRBV5-1 with TRBJ2-1; 13 nucleotides match TRBD2. The CDR3 extends over 16 amino acids. Germline CDR1 is SGHRS and CDR2 is YFSETQ. J lost 9 bases, V lost 4 bases, and 10 bases had no gene match.

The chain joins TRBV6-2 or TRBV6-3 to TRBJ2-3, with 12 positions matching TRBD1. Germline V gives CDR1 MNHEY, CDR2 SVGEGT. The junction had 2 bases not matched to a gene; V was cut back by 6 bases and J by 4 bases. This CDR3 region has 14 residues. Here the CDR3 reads CASRGQGAADTQYF. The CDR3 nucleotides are TGTGCCAGCAGGGGACAGGGGGCCGCAGATACGCAGTATTTT.

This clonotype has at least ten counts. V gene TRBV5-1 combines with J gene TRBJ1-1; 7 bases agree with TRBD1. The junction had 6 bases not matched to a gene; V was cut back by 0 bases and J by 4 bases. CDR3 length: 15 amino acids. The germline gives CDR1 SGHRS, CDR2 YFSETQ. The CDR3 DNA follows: TGCGCCAGCAGCTTGGAATTCCAGGGGGGCACTGAAGCTTTCTTT. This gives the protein CASSLEFQGGTEAFF.

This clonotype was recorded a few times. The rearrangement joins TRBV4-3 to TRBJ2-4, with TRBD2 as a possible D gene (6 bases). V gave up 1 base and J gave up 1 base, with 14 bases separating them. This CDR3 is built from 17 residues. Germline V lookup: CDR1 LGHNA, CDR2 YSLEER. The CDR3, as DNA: TGCGCCAGCAGCCAAGCCGGTGGTGGAGGGGCCAAAAACATTCAGTACTTC. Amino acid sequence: CASSQAGGGGAKNIQYF.

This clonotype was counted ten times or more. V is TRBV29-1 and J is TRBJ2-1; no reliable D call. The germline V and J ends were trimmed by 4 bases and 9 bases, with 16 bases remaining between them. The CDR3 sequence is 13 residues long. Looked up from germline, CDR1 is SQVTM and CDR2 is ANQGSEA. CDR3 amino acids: CSVVRSRLREQFF. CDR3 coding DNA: TGCAGCGTTGTCCGCTCACGGTTACGTGAGCAGTTCTTC.

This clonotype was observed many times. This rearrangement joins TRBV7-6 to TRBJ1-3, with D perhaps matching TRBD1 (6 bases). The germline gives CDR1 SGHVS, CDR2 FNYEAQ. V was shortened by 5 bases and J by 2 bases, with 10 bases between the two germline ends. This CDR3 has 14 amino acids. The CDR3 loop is CASSPTGAGNTIYF. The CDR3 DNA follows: TGTGCCAGCAGCCCGACAGGTGCTGGAAACACCATATATTTT.

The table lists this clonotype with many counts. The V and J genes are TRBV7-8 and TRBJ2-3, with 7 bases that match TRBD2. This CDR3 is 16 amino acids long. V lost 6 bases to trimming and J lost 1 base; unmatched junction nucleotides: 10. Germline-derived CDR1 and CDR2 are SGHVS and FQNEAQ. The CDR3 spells CASRPILAVRTDTQYF. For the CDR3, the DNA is TGTGCCAGCAGACCTATTCTAGCGGTGCGCACAGATACGCAGTATTTT.

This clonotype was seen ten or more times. CDR3 nucleotides: TGCGCCAGCAGCTTCTTATCACGACAGTCTGGGGCCAACGTCCTGACTTTC. Its protein is CASSFLSRQSGANVLTF. The chain has TRBV5-1 and TRBJ2-6, with a possible D match to TRBD1 (5 bases). The CDR3 covers 17 residues. Per the germline V gene, CDR1 is SGHRS and CDR2 is YFSETQ. V gave up 2 bases and J gave up 1 base, with 13 bases separating them.

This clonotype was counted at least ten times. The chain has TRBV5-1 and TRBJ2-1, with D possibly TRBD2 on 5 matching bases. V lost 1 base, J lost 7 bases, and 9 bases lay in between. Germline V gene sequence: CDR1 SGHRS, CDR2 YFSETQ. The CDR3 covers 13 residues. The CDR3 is CASSLSSANEQFF. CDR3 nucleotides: TGCGCCAGCAGCTTGAGTAGCGCGAATGAGCAGTTCTTC.

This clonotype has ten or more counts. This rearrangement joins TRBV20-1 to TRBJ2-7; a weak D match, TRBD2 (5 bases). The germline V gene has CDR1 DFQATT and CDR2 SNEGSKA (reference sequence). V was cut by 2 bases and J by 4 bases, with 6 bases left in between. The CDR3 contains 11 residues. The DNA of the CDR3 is TGCAGTGCTAGAAGGGAGTACGAGCAGTACTTC. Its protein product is CSARREYEQYF.

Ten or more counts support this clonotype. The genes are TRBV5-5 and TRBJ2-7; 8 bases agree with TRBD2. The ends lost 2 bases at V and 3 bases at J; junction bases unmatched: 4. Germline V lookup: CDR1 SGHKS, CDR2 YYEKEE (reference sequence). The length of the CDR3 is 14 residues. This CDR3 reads CASSFSGTSYEQYF. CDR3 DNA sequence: TGTGCCAGCAGCTTCTCCGGGACTAGCTACGAGCAGTACTTC.

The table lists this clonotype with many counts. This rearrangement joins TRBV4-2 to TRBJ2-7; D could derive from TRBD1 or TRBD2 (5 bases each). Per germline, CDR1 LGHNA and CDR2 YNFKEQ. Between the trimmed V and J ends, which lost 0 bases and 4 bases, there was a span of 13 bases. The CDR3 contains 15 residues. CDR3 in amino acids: CASSQERGWGYEQYF. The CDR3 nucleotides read TGTGCCAGCAGCCAAGAACGGGGCTGGGGGTACGAGCAGTACTTC.

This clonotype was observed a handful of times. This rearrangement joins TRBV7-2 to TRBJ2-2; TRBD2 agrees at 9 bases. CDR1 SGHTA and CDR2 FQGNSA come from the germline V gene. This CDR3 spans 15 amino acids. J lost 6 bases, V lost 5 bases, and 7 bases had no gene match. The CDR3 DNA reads TGTGCCAGCAGCCCCTTAGCGGGAGAAGCCGGGGAGCTGTTTTTT. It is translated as CASSPLAGEAGELFF.

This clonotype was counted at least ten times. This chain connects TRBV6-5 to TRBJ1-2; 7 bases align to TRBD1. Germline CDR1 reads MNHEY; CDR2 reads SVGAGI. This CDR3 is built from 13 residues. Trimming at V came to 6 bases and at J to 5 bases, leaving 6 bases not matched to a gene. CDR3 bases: TGTGCCAGCAGCTTCTCAGGGGGGTATGGCTACACCTTC. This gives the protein CASSFSGGYGYTF.

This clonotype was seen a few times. CDR3 protein: CASSKVRGQRTDTQYF. As DNA, the CDR3 is TGTGCCAGCAGCAAAGTCAGGGGGCAGAGAACAGATACGCAGTATTTT. V is TRBV21-1 and J is TRBJ2-3; the D call in the table, TRBD1, was not verified against the DNA. TRBV21-1 is described as a pseudogene. There are 16 residues in the CDR3.

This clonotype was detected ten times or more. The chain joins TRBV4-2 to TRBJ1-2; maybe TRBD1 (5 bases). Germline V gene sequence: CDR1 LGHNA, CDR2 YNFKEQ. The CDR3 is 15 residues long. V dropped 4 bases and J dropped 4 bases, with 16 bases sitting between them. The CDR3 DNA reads TGTGCCAGCAGCCCGAATAATCCGGGGACCTATGGCTACACCTTC. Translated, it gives CASSPNNPGTYGYTF.

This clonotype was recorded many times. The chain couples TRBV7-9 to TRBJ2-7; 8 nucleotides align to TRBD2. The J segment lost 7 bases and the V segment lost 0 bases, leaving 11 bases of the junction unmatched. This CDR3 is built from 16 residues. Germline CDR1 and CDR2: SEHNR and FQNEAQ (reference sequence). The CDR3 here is CASSLAPGGPIEEQYF. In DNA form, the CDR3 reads TGTGCCAGCAGCTTAGCACCGGGGGGGCCGATAGAGGAGCAGTACTTC.

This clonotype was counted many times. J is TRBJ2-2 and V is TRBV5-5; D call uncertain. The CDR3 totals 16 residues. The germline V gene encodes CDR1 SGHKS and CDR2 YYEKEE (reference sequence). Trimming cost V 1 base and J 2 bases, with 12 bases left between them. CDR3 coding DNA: TGTGCCAGCAGCTTGCTGGCTCTACCTAACACCGGGGAGCTGTTTTTT. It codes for CASSLLALPNTGELFF.

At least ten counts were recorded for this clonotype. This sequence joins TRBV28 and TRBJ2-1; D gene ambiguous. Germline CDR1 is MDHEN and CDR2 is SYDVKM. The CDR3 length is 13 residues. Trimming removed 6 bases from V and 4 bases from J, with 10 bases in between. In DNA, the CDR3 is TGTGCCAGCAGCTTGTTAGGATACAATGAGCAGTTCTTC. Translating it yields CASSLLGYNEQFF.

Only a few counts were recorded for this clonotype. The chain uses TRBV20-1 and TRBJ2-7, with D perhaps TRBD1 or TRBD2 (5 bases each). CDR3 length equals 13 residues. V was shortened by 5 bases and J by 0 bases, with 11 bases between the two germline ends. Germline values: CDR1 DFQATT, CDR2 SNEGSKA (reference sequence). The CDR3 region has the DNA TGCAGTGCTCTCCGGGGACGCTCCTACGAGCAGTACTTC. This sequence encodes CSALRGRSYEQYF.

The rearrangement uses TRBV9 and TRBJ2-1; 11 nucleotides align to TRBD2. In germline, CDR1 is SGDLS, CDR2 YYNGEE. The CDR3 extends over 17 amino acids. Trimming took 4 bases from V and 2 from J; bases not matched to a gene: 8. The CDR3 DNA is TGTGCCAGCAGCCCGCGACTGACTAGCGGGACCTACAATGAGCAGTTCTTC. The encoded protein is CASSPRLTSGTYNEQFF.

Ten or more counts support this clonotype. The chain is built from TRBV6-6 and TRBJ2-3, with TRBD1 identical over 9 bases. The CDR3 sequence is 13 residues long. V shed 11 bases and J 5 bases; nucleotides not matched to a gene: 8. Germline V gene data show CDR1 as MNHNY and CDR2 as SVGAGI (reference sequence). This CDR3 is CAVGDRVEDTQYF. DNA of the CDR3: TGTGCCGTGGGGGACAGGGTGGAAGATACGCAGTATTTT.

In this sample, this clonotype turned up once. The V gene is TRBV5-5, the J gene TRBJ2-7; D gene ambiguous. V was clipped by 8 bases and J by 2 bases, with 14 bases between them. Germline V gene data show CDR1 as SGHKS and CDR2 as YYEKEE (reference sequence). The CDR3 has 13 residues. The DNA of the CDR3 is TGTGCCAGGGGCCCCGGGCTCCCCTACGAGCAGTACTTC. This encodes CARGPGLPYEQYF.

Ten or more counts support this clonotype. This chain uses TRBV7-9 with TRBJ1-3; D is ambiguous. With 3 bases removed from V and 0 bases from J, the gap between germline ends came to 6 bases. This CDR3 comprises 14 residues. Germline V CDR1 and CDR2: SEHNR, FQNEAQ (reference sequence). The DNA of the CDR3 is TGTGCCAGCAGCTTCCCTAGCTCTGGAAACACCATATATTTT. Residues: CASSFPSSGNTIYF.